This is a list of T cell receptor beta chains from one sample in a study of OX40 agonist ivuxolimab in advanced cancers. Produced via immunoSEQ multiplex PCR; TCRdb's table is partial and in-frame only. Altogether 65,000 to 100,000 clones are present, around 90% being singletons, with the ten largest covering about 6.6%. Sample: CD4+ or CD8+ T cells sorted from blood, taken in a trial of the OX40 agonist ivuxolimab. All receptors come from an adult with an advanced solid tumor such as melanoma, head and neck, liver or kidney cancer. CDR3s include the opening cysteine and the closing phenylalanine or tryptophan. A D gene is named only where the DNA matches it firmly. Clone size is stated in some rows and not others, as once, few, many or a class when expanded.

TRBV6-5	TRBJ1-1	.	.	CASSLQGEAFF	TGTGCCAGCAGTTTACAGGGTGAAGCTTTCTTT
TRBV20-1	TRBJ1-1	few	.	CSARRSTEAFF	TGCAGTGCTAGGAGGAGCACTGAAGCTTTCTTT
TRBV10-3	TRBJ1-2	.	.	CAISESPGLGYTF	TGTGCCATCAGTGAGTCGCCAGGGCTTGGCTACACCTTC
TRBV6-5	TRBJ1-2	.	TRBD1	CASKTGQYGYTF	TGTGCCAGCAAAACGGGACAGTATGGCTACACCTTC
TRBV15	TRBJ1-5	.	.	CATSRDSSGAQPQHF	TGTGCCACCAGCAGAGACTCGTCAGGGGCTCAGCCCCAGCATTTT
TRBV6-5	TRBJ2-2	.	.	CASSYSLSTGELFF	TGTGCCAGCAGTTACTCACTGAGTACCGGGGAGCTGTTTTTT
TRBV5-4	TRBJ2-5	once	TRBD1	CASSLGWDRGSETQYF	TGTGCCAGCAGCTTAGGGTGGGACAGAGGGAGTGAGACCCAGTACTTC
TRBV10-3	TRBJ2-1	.	.	CAISELGEVGRNEQFF	TGTGCCATCAGTGAGTTGGGGGAAGTGGGGCGGAATGAGCAGTTCTTC
TRBV19	TRBJ1-1	.	.	CASRSETTYLEAFF	TGTGCCAGTAGATCGGAGACTACCTACCTTGAAGCTTTCTTT
TRBV2	TRBJ2-7	.	.	CASSELRGKSSYEQYF	TGTGCCAGCAGTGAATTAAGGGGGAAGAGCTCCTACGAGCAGTACTTC
TRBV15	TRBJ1-4	.	.	CATSRAQPDEKLFF	TGTGCCACCAGCAGAGCCCAGCCAGATGAAAAACTGTTTTTT
TRBV7-9	TRBJ1-4	.	TRBD1	CASSLTGVGEKLFF	TGTGCCAGCAGCCTTACAGGGGTGGGTGAAAAACTGTTTTTT
TRBV7-9	TRBJ2-5	.	.	CASSLEGTHQETQYF	TGTGCCAGCAGCTTAGAGGGGACACACCAAGAGACCCAGTACTTC
TRBV6-5	TRBJ2-7	once	.	CASSYVGGEQYF	TGTGCCAGCAGTTACGTAGGAGGCGAGCAGTACTTC
TRBV6-1	TRBJ2-7	.	TRBD2	CASSEGASGRSEQYF	TGTGCCAGCAGTGAAGGGGCTAGCGGGAGATCTGAGCAGTACTTC
TRBV30	TRBJ2-4	.	.	CAWKAKNIQYF	TGTGCCTGGAAGGCCAAAAACATTCAGTACTTC
TRBV4-2	TRBJ1-1	few	TRBD1	CASSQEGTGGTEAFF	TGTGCCAGCAGCCAAGAGGGGACAGGGGGCACTGAAGCTTTCTTT
TRBV6-5	TRBJ1-2	.	.	CASSSLGANYGYTF	TGTGCCAGCAGTTCCCTCGGAGCTAACTATGGCTACACCTTC
TRBV10-3	TRBJ2-5	.	TRBD1	CAITPGQGLGGETQYF	TGTGCCATCACCCCGGGACAGGGGCTGGGAGGAGAGACCCAGTACTTC
TRBV6-6	TRBJ1-2	.	.	CASHSGVVGGYTF	TGTGCCAGCCACTCAGGGGTAGTAGGTGGCTACACCTTC
TRBV11-2	TRBJ2-7	.	.	CASSLAVWRTGYEQYF	TGTGCCAGCAGCTTAGCGGTCTGGAGAACCGGCTACGAGCAGTACTTC
TRBV9	TRBJ2-2	.	TRBD2	CASSVGGRVNTGELFF	TGTGCCAGCAGCGTCGGCGGGAGAGTGAACACCGGGGAGCTGTTTTTT